This T cell receptor (beta chain) was observed in a study of T-cell reconstitution after alpha-beta-depleted transplantation in children (dated by TCRdb to 2016 to 2018). Broadly, across the study: T-cell immune reconstitution after TCRalphabeta/CD19-depleted allogeneic hematopoietic cell transplantation in children was quantitatively tracked in the study by means of TCR repertoire profiling.

In its sample, this clonotype was seen many times. Which antigen it targets is not known. It has no much larger one-base neighbor in the sample; base qualities were not kept. Library prep was done by PCR. This sample was sequenced with an Illumina HiSeq 2500. Molecular barcoding was employed in the preparation of TCR libraries, with unique molecular identifiers being used to normalize TCRbeta repertoire quantification. TCRdb reprocessed the public reads (quality trimming at Q25 with fastp, clone calling with MiXCR) and kept in-frame beta chains. Rows are combined by CDR3 protein, so each entry shows the most common genes and DNA. This sample gives 150,000 to 200,000 distinct CDR3 sequences in total; roughly 7.5% of them show up just once. The ten most abundant clones make up 3% of the sample. Ends trimmed: V by 5 bases, J by 2 bases; bases unmatched to a gene: 7. The CDR3 measures 15 amino acids from cysteine to phenylalanine. The sequence is cut down to CDR3 DNA, 45 bases in frame from base 1. Reading the germline V gene gives CDR1 SQVTM and CDR2 ANQGSEA.

The source material was PBMCs from the stem cell graft donor, sampled from the stem cell graft. The chain is made from TRBV29-1 and TRBJ2-3; 10 junctional bases match TRBD2. The TCR comes from a human donor who donated a stem cell graft to a child with Wiskott-Aldrich syndrome. The CDR3 protein is CSVRLGTSDTDTQYF. The DNA sequence is given as TGCAGCGTTCGGCTGGGGACTAGCGACACAGATACGCAGTATTTT.